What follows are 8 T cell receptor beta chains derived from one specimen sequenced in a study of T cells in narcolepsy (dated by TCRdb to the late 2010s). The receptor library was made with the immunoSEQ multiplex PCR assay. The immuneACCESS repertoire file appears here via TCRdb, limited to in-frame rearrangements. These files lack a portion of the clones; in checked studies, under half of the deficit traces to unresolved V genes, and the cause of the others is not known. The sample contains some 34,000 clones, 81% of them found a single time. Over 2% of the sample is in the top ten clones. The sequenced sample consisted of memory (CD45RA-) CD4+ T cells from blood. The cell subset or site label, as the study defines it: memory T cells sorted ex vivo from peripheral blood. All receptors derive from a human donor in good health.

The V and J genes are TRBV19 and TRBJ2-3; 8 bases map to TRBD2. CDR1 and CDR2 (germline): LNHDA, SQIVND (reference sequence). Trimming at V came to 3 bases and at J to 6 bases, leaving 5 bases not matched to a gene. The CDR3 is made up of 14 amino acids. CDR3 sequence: CASSMRSGSDTQYF. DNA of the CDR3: TGTGCCAGTAGTATGAGAAGCGGGAGCGATACGCAGTATTTT.

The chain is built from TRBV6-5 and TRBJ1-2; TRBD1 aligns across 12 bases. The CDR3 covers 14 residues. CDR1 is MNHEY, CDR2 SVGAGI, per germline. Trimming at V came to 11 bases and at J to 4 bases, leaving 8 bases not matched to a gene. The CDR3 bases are TGTGCCTCCACCGTGGGACAGGGGGCCTATGGCTACACCTTC. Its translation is CASTVGQGAYGYTF.

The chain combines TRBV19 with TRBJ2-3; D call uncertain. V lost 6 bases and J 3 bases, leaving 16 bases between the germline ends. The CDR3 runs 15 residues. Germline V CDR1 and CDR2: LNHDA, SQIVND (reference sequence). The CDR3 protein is CASRRQNRPTDTQYF. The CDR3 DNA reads TGTGCCAGTAGACGGCAGAACAGACCGACAGATACGCAGTATTTT.

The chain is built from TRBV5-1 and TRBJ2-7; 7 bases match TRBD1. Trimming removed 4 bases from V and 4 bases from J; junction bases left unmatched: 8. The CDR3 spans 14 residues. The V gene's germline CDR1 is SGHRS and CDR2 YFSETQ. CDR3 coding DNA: TGCGCCAGCAGCAGGGACAGCGTCGGATACGAGCAGTACTTC. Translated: CASSRDSVGYEQYF.

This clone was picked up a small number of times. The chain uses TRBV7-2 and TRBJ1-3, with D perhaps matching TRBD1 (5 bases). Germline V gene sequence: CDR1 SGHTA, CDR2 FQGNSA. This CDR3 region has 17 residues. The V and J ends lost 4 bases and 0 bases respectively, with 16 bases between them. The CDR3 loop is CASSSLTATASGNTIYF. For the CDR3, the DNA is TGTGCCAGCAGCTCCTTAACCGCGACAGCCTCTGGAAACACCATATATTTT.

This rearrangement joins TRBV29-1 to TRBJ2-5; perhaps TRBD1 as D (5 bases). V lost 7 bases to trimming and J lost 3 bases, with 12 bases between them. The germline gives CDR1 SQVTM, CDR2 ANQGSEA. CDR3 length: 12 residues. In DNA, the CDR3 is TGCAGCGCCCGGCAGGGAAAAGAGACCCAGTACTTC. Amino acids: CSARQGKETQYF.

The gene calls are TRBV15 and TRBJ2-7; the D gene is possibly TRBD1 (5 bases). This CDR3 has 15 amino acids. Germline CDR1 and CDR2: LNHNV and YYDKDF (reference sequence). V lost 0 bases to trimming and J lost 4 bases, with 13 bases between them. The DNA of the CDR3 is TGTGCCACCAGCAGAGAGGGGCACAGAGCGTACGAGCAGTACTTC. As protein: CATSREGHRAYEQYF.

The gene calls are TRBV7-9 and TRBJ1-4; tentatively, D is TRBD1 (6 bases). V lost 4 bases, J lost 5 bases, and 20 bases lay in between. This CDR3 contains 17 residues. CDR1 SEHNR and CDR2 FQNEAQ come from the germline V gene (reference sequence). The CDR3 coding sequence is TGTGCCAGCAGCTCAGGCGCAAGCGTCGGGGGCAATGAAAAACTGTTTTTT. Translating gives CASSSGASVGGNEKLFF.